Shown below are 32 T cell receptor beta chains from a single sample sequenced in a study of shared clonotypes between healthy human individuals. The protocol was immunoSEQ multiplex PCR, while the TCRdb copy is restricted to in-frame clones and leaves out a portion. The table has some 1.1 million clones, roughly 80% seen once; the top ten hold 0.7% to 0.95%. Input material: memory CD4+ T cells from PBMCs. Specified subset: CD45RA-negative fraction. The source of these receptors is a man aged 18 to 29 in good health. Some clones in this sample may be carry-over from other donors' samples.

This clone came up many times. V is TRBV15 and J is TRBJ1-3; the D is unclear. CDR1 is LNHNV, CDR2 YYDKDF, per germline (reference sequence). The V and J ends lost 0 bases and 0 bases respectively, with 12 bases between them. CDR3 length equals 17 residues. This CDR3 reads CATSRDSRRSSGNTIYF. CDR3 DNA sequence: TGTGCCACCAGCAGAGATTCCCGTAGGTCCTCTGGAAACACCATATATTTT.

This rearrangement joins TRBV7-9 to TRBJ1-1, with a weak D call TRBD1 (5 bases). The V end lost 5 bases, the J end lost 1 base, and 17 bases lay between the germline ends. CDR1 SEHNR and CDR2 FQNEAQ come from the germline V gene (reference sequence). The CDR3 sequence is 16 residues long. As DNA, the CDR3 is TGTGCCAGCAGCCACGTCCGTCCCGGGGGGAACACTGAAGCTTTCTTT. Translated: CASSHVRPGGNTEAFF.

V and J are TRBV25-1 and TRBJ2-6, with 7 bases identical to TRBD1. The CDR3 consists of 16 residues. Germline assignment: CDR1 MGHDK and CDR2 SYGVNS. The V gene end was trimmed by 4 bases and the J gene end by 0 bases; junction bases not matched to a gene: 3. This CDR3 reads CASSAGGSSGANVLTF. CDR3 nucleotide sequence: TGTGCCAGCAGTGCAGGGGGAAGCTCTGGGGCCAACGTCCTGACTTTC.

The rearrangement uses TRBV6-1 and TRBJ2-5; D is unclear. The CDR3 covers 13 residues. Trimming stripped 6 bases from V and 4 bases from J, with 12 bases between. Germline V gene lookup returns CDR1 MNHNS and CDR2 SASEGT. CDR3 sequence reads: CASRPGFAETQYF. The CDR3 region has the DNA TGTGCCAGCAGGCCAGGTTTTGCAGAGACCCAGTACTTC.

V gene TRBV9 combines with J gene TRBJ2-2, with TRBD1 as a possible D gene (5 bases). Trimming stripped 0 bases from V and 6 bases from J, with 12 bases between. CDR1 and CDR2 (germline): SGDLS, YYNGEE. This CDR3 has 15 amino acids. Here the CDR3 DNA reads TGTGCCAGCAGCGTAGAAGGAAGGGGTCCCGGGGAGCTGTTTTTT. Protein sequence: CASSVEGRGPGELFF. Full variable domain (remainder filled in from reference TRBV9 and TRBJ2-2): DSGVTQTPKHLITATGQRVTLRCSPRSGDLSVYWYQQSLDQGLQFLIQYYNGEERAKGNILERFSAQQFPDLHSELNLSSLELGDSALYFCASSVEGRGPGELFFGEGSRLTVL.

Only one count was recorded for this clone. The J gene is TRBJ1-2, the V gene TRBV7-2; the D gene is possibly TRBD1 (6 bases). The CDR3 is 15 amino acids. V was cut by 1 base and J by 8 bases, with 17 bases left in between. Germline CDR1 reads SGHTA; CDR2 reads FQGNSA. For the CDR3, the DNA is TGTGCCAGCAGCTTAGGGGGGGCTTTGTTCACGGGCTACACCTTC. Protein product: CASSLGGALFTGYTF.

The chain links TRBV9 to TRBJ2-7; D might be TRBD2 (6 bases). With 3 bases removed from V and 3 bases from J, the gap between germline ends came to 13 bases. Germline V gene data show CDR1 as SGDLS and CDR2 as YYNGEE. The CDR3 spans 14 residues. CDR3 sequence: CASSGGAGGYEQYF. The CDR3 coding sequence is TGTGCCAGCAGCGGTGGAGCGGGTGGCTACGAGCAGTACTTC.

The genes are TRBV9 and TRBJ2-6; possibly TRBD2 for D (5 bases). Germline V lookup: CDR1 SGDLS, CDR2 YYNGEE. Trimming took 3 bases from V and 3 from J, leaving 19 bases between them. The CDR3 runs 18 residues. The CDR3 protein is CASSDRGRTSFGANVLTF. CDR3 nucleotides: TGTGCCAGCAGCGACCGGGGTAGGACCTCCTTTGGGGCCAACGTCCTGACTTTC.

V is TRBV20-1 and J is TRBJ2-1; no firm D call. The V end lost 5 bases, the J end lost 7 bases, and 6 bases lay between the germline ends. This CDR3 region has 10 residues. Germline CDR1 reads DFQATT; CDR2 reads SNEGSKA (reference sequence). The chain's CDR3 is CSAPENEQFF. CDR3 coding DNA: TGCAGTGCTCCTGAGAATGAGCAGTTCTTC.

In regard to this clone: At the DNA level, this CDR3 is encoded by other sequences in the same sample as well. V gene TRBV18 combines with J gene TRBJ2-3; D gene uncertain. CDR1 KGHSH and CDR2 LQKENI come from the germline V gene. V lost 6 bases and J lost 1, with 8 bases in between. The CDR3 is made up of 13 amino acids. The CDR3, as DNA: TGTGCCAGCTCCCCGCGTGGCACAGATACGCAGTATTTT. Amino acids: CASSPRGTDTQYF.

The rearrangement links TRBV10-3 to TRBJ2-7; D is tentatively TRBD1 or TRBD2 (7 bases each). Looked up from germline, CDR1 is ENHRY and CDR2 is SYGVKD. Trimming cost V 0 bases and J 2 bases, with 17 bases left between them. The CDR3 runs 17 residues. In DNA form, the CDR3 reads TGTGCCATCAGTGAGTCCCTAGGGGGAGGGGGCACCTACGAGCAGTACTTC. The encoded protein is CAISESLGGGGTYEQYF.

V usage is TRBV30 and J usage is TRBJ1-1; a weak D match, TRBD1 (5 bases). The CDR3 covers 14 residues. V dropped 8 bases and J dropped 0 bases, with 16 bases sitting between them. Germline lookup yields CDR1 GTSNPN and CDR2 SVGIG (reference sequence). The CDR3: CARSGGAMNTEAFF. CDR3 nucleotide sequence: TGTGCCCGATCTGGCGGGGCCATGAACACTGAAGCTTTCTTT. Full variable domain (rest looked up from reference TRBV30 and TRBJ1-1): SQTIHQWPATLVQPVGSPLSLECTVEGTSNPNLYWYRQAAGRGLQLLFYSVGIGQISSEVPQNLSASRPQDRQFILSSKKLLLSDSGFYLCARSGGAMNTEAFFGQGTRLTVV.

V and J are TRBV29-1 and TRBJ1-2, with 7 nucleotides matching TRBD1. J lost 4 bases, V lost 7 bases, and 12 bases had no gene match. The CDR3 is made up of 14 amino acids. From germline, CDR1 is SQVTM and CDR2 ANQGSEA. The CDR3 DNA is TGCAGCGCGACTCAGGGGGGGGTCAGCTATGGCTACACCTTC. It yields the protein CSATQGGVSYGYTF.

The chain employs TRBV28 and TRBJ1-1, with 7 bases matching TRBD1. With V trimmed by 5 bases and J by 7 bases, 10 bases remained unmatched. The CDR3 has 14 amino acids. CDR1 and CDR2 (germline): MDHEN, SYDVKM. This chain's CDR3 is CASSPGTANFEAFF. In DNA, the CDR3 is TGTGCCAGCAGTCCCGGGACAGCCAACTTTGAAGCTTTCTTT.

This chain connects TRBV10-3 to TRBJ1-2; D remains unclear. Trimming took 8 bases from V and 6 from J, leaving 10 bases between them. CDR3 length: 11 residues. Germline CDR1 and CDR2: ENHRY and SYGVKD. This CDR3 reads CAIGFGDGYTF. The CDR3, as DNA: TGTGCCATCGGTTTTGGCGATGGCTACACCTTC.

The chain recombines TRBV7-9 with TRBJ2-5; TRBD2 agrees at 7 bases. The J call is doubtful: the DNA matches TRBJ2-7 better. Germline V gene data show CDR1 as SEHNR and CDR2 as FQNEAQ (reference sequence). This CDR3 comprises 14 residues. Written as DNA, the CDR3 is TGTGCCAGCAGCCGGGAGGAAGGGACCCACGAGCAGTACTTC. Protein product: CASSREEGTHEQYF.

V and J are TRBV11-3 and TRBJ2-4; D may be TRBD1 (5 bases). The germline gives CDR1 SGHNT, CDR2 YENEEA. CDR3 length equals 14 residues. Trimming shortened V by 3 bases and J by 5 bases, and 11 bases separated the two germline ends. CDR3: CASSFSGNENIQYF. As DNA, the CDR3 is TGTGCCAGCAGCTTTTCAGGGAACGAAAACATTCAGTACTTC.

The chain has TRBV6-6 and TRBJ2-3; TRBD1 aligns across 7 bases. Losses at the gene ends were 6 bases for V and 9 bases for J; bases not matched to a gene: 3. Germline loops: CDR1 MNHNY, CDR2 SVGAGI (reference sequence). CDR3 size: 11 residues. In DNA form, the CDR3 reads TGTGCCAGCAGACAGGGGAGAACGCAGTATTTT. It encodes CASRQGRTQYF.

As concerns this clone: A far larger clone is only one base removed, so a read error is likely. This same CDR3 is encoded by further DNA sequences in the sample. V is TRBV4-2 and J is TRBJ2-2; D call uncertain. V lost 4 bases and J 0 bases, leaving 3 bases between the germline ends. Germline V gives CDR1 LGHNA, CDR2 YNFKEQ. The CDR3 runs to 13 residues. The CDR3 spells CASSPPNTGELFF. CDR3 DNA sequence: TGTGCCAGCAGCCCACCGAACACCGGGGAGCTGTTTTTT.

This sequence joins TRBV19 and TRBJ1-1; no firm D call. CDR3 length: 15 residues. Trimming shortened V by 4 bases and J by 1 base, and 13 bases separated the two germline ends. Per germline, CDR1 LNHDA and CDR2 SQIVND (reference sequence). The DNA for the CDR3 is TGTGCCAGTAGTAAACTCAGGACTACGAACACTGAAGCTTTCTTT. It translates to CASSKLRTTNTEAFF.

DNA for the CDR3: TGCGCCAGCAGCTTGTTCCCTGATTCAGATACGCAGTATTTT. Protein product: CASSLFPDSDTQYF. This chain joins TRBV5-1 and TRBJ2-3, with D unclear. The CDR3 is 14 amino acids. The germline CDR1 and CDR2 sequences are SGHRS and YFSETQ. The ends were cut back, 1 base at V and 4 bases at J, with 10 bases in the middle.

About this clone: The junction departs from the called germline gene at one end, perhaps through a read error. As DNA, the CDR3 is TGTGCCAGCAGCATAGCTCTAGCGGGACGCGAGCAGTACTTC. This encodes CASSIALAGREQYF. The rearrangement uses TRBV7-2 and TRBJ2-7; 9 bases agree with TRBD2. The germline V gene encodes CDR1 SGHTA and CDR2 FQGNSA. The CDR3 is made up of 14 amino acids.

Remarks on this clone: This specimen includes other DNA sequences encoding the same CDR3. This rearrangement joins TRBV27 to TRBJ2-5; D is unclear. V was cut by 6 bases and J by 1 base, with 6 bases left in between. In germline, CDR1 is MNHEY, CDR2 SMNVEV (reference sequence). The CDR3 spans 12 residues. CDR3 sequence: CASSPLQETQYF. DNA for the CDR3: TGTGCCAGCAGCCCTCTCCAAGAGACCCAGTACTTC.

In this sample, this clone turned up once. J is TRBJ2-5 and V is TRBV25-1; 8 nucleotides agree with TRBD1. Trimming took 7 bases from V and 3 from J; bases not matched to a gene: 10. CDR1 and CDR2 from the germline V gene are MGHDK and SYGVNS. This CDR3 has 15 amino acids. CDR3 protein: CASTGQALGEETQYF. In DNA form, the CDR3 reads TGTGCCAGCACGGGACAGGCCTTAGGAGAAGAGACCCAGTACTTC.

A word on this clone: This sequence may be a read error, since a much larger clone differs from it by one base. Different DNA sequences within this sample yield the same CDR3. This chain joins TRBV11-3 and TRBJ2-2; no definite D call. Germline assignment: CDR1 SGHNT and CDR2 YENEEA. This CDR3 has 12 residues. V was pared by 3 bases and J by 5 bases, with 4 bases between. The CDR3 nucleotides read TGTGCCAGCAGCTTTGATACCGGGGAGCTGTTTTTT. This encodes CASSFDTGELFF.

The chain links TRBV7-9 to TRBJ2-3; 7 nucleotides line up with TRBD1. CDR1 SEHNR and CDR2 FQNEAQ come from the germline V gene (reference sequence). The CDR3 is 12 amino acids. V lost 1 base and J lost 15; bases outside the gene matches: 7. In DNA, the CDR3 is TGTGCCAGCAGCTTAGAAGACAGGGTATCCTATTTT. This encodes CASSLEDRVSYF.

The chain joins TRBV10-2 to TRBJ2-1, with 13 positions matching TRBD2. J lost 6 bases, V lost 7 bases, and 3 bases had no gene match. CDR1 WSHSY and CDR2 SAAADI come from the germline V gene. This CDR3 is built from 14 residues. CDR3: CASTTSGRANEQFF. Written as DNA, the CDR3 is TGCGCCAGCACCACTAGCGGGAGGGCCAATGAGCAGTTCTTC.

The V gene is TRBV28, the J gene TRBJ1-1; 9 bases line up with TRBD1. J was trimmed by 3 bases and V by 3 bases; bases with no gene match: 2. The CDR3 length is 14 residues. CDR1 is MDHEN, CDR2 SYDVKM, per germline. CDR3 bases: TGTGCCAGCAGTTTGAGACAGGGGGACACTGAAGCTTTCTTT. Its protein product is CASSLRQGDTEAFF.

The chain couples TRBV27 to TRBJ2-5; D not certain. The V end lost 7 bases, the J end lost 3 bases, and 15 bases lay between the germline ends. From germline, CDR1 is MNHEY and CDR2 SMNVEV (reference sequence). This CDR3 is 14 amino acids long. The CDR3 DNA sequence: TGTGCCAGCACCCCCCGGCACGAGAAAGAGACCCAGTACTTC. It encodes CASTPRHEKETQYF.

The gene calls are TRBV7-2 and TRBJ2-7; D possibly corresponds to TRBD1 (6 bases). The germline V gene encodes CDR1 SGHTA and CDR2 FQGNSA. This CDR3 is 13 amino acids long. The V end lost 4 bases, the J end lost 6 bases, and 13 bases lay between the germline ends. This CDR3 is CASSSGVLGEQYF. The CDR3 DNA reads TGTGCCAGCAGCTCAGGGGTTCTGGGCGAGCAGTACTTC.

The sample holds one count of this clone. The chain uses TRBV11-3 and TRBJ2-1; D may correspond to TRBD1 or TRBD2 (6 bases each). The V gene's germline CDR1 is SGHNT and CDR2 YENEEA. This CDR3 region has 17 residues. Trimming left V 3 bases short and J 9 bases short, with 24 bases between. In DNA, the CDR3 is TGTGCCAGCAGCTTGGGGGCCGGGACGGGAGCATACGTTGAGCAGTTCTTC. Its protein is CASSLGAGTGAYVEQFF. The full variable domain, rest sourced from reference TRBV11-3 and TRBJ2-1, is EAGVVQSPRYKIIEKKQPVAFWCNPISGHNTLYWYLQNLGQGPELLIRYENEEAVDDSQLPKDRFSAERLKGVDSTLKIQPAELGDSAVYLCASSLGAGTGAYVEQFFGPGTRLTVL.

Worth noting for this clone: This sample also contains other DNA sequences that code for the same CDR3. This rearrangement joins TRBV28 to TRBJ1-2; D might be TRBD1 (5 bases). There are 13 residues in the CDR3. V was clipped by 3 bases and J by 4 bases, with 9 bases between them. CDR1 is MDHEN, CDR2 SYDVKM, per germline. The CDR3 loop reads CASSLGQGYGYTF. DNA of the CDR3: TGTGCCAGCAGTTTGGGGCAGGGCTATGGCTACACCTTC.